A single sample is the source of the 29 T cell receptor beta chains below, sequenced in a study of cytomegalovirus exposure and HLA in healthy donors. The repertoire was sequenced with immunoSEQ multiplex PCR; TCRdb's copy has only in-frame clones and lacks some. The sample comprises 300,000 to 350,000 clones, around 90% of which are singletons, and roughly 0.96% rests with the top ten. Sequencing was done on a sample of PBMCs. These receptors all come from a man under 40 in good health and CMV-seronegative.

The chain is built from TRBV2 and TRBJ1-4; TRBD1 matches 7 bases. The V and J ends lost 5 bases and 0 bases, in that order; junction bases with no gene match: 3. The CDR3 consists of 15 residues. Germline CDR1 reads SNHLY; CDR2 reads FYNNEI. The CDR3 loop reads CASSLQGATNEKLFF. The CDR3 DNA follows: TGTGCCAGCAGTCTGCAGGGGGCAACTAATGAAAAACTGTTTTTT.

The CDR3 loop is CASSIQGAFYEQYF. The CDR3 coding sequence is TGTGCCAGTAGTATTCAGGGCGCGTTCTACGAGCAGTACTTC. V is TRBV19 and J is TRBJ2-7, with D possibly being TRBD1 (5 bases). Between the trimmed V and J ends, which lost 3 bases and 3 bases, there was a span of 12 bases. This CDR3 is 14 amino acids long. Germline values: CDR1 LNHDA, CDR2 SQIVND (reference sequence).

The chain recombines TRBV6-5 with TRBJ1-5; D gene unclear. In germline, CDR1 is MNHEY, CDR2 SVGAGI. The CDR3 has 14 amino acids. V lost 5 bases and J 0 bases, leaving 8 bases between the germline ends. The CDR3 loop reads CASSPQYSNQPQHF. In DNA form, the CDR3 reads TGTGCCAGCAGTCCTCAGTATAGCAATCAGCCCCAGCATTTT.

This clone has a handful of counts. The chain couples TRBV19 to TRBJ1-2, with 7 positions matching TRBD1. The CDR3 extends over 15 amino acids. Germline CDR1 and CDR2: LNHDA and SQIVND (reference sequence). The J segment lost 5 bases and the V segment lost 5 bases, leaving 11 bases of the junction unmatched. CDR3 amino acids: CASSLTGTDPYGYTF. The CDR3 DNA reads as TGTGCCAGTAGTCTGACAGGGACGGATCCATATGGCTACACCTTC.

The chain combines TRBV27 with TRBJ1-6, with 7 bases lining up with TRBD1. With 5 bases clipped from V and 3 bases from J, the junction kept 7 bases outside the gene matches. Germline CDR1 is MNHEY and CDR2 is SMNVEV (reference sequence). This CDR3 is built from 16 residues. The CDR3 bases are TGTGCCAGCAGTCCGAGACAGGGAGACTATAATTCACCCCTCCACTTT. This encodes CASSPRQGDYNSPLHF.

This clone was counted a single time. The chain links TRBV6-5 to TRBJ1-2; TRBD1 matches at 7 bases. Trimming cost V 0 bases and J 7 bases; bases outside gene matches: 11. Germline lookup yields CDR1 MNHEY and CDR2 SVGAGI. The CDR3 length is 16 residues. This CDR3 is CASSYSTRGDIGGYTF. CDR3 DNA sequence: TGTGCCAGCAGTTACTCGACCAGGGGGGATATCGGTGGCTACACCTTC.

V usage is TRBV25-1 and J usage is TRBJ2-3; perhaps TRBD2 as D (6 bases). The CDR3 has 13 residues. V lost 3 bases, J lost 8 bases, and 12 bases lay in between. Per the germline V gene, CDR1 is MGHDK and CDR2 is SYGVNS. For the CDR3, the DNA is TGTGCCAGCAGTGAGGCGATTAGCGGTACGCAGTATTTT. Translating it yields CASSEAISGTQYF.

V usage is TRBV2 and J usage is TRBJ1-5; the D gene is possibly TRBD1 (6 bases). V was clipped by 5 bases and J by 3 bases, with 11 bases between them. Germline CDR1 SNHLY, CDR2 FYNNEI. This CDR3 spans 14 amino acids. CDR3 sequence (DNA): TGTGCCAGCAGTTTAGGACAGATCAATCAGCCCCAGCATTTT. It codes for CASSLGQINQPQHF.

V gene TRBV5-6 combines with J gene TRBJ1-6; D is unresolved. The V end was cut by 4 bases, the J end by 6 bases, with 14 bases between. This CDR3 contains 15 residues. Germline CDR1 is SGHDT and CDR2 is YYEEEE. CDR3 in DNA: TGTGCCAGCAGCCCGGCGGGAGTAGGTAATTCACCCCTCCACTTT. Translated: CASSPAGVGNSPLHF.

The sample holds a few counts of this clone. V is TRBV19 and J is TRBJ1-5; 8 bases map to TRBD1. Trimming cost V 3 bases and J 12 bases; bases outside gene matches: 10. The CDR3 covers 14 residues. Germline CDR1 is LNHDA and CDR2 is SQIVND (reference sequence). The CDR3 DNA sequence: TGTGCCAGTAGTATGGGACAGGCCCTGGCCCGCCAGCATTTT. As protein: CASSMGQALARQHF.

The J gene is TRBJ1-5, the V gene TRBV4-3; TRBD1 matches 7 bases. The germline gives CDR1 LGHNA, CDR2 YSLEER. The length of the CDR3 is 14 residues. V lost 3 bases, J lost 4 bases, and 3 bases stayed unmatched. The CDR3 DNA sequence: TGCGCCAGCAGCCAGTGGACAGGTAATCAGCCCCAGCATTTT. Protein: CASSQWTGNQPQHF.

In regard to this clone: One end of the junction does not line up with germline, which may come from a read error. The chain uses TRBV7-9 and TRBJ2-7; TRBD1 aligns across 11 bases. Looked up from germline, CDR1 is SEHNR and CDR2 is FQNEAQ (reference sequence). The CDR3 length is 11 residues. CDR3: CASSLSGQGVF. The CDR3 bases are TGTGCCAGCAGCTTATCGGGACAGGGGGTTTTC. The whole variable domain, remainder taken from reference TRBV7-9 and TRBJ2-7, is DTGVSQNPRHKITKRGQNVTFRCDPISEHNRLYWYRQTLGQGPEFLTYFQNEAQLEKSRLLSDRFSAERPKGSFSTLEIQRTEQGDSAMYLCASSLSGQGVFGPGTRLTVT.

The genes are TRBV19 and TRBJ2-7; TRBD2 matches at 7 bases. V was clipped by 9 bases and J by 3 bases; unmatched bases: 14. The CDR3 loop spans 15 amino acids. CDR1 LNHDA and CDR2 SQIVND come from the germline V gene (reference sequence). The CDR3 here is CASSNRASGIYEQYF. Here the CDR3 DNA reads TGTGCCAGCTCAAACCGGGCTAGCGGAATCTACGAGCAGTACTTC.

The chain couples TRBV4-3 to TRBJ2-3, with a tentative D call TRBD2 (7 bases). Germline assignment: CDR1 LGHNA and CDR2 YSLEER. CDR3 length: 16 residues. V lost 0 bases to trimming and J lost 3 bases, with 13 bases between them. This CDR3 reads CASSQEAAGATDTQYF. The CDR3 DNA sequence: TGCGCCAGCAGCCAAGAGGCGGCGGGGGCAACAGATACGCAGTATTTT.

This chain uses TRBV29-1 with TRBJ1-5; 10 bases agree with TRBD1. Germline CDR1 is SQVTM and CDR2 is ANQGSEA. CDR3 length equals 13 residues. This chain's CDR3 is CSAGQGPNQPQHF. CDR3 nucleotides: TGCAGTGCGGGACAGGGGCCCAATCAGCCCCAGCATTTT.

This clone occurred a few times. V gene TRBV7-9 combines with J gene TRBJ2-7; tentatively, D is TRBD1 (5 bases). The ends were cut back, 3 bases at V and 1 base at J, with 7 bases in the middle. Germline V gene lookup returns CDR1 SEHNR and CDR2 FQNEAQ (reference sequence). The CDR3 extends over 13 amino acids. CDR3 DNA sequence: TGTGCCAGCAGCTTTGCAGGGTCCTACGAGCAGTACTTC. Translation: CASSFAGSYEQYF.

This chain joins TRBV7-2 and TRBJ2-7; the match to TRBD2 covers 7 bases. The trim removed 5 bases at V and 3 bases at J, leaving 10 bases unmatched. Germline CDR1 is SGHTA and CDR2 is FQGNSA. CDR3 length: 15 amino acids. CDR3 sequence (DNA): TGTGCCAGCAGCCGGACGGGAGGCAAAAGCTACGAGCAGTACTTC. Residues: CASSRTGGKSYEQYF. Using reference TRBV7-2 and TRBJ2-7 for the parts outside the CDR3, the full variable domain is GAGVSQSPSNKVTEKGKDVELRCDPISGHTALYWYRQSLGQGLEFLIYFQGNSAPDKSGLPSDRFSAERTGGSVSTLTIQRTQQEDSAVYLCASSRTGGKSYEQYFGPGTRLTVT.

V and J are TRBV10-3 and TRBJ1-1, with TRBD1 as a possible D gene (6 bases). This CDR3 contains 15 residues. V lost 5 bases and J lost 4, with 17 bases in between. The germline gives CDR1 ENHRY, CDR2 SYGVKD. As DNA, the CDR3 is TGTGCCATCAGTCTAAACAGGGCTGACGGCACTGAAGCTTTCTTT. Its protein product is CAISLNRADGTEAFF.

V and J are TRBV7-9 and TRBJ2-7; TRBD1 is a possible D gene (5 bases). Deletions cut 4 bases from V and 3 bases from J, with 10 bases between. This CDR3 has 13 residues. Per the germline V gene, CDR1 is SEHNR and CDR2 is FQNEAQ (reference sequence). CDR3 coding DNA: TGTGCCAGCAGCTATGGACAATTCTACGAGCAGTACTTC. It yields the protein CASSYGQFYEQYF.

This clone was picked up one time. The rearrangement uses TRBV5-4 and TRBJ2-3, with 8 bases lining up with TRBD1. Losses at the gene ends were 4 bases for V and 4 bases for J; bases not matched to a gene: 5. The CDR3 spans 14 residues. CDR1 SGHNT and CDR2 YYREEE come from the germline V gene (reference sequence). The CDR3 spells CASSQGQAADTQYF. CDR3 coding DNA: TGTGCCAGCAGCCAGGGACAGGCGGCAGATACGCAGTATTTT.

This chain joins TRBV4-1 and TRBJ2-1; 13 nucleotides agree with TRBD2. CDR3 length equals 15 residues. From germline, CDR1 is MGHRA and CDR2 YSYEKL. With 4 bases clipped from V and 3 bases from J, the junction kept 0 bases outside the gene matches. CDR3 amino acids: CASSRTSGGYNEQFF. The CDR3 nucleotides are TGCGCCAGCAGCCGGACTAGCGGGGGCTACAATGAGCAGTTCTTC.

The chain combines TRBV28 with TRBJ1-5; the match to TRBD1 covers 8 bases. Looked up from germline, CDR1 is MDHEN and CDR2 is SYDVKM. The CDR3 runs 15 residues. V dropped 6 bases and J dropped 4; count of bases not matched to a gene: 8. The CDR3 sequence: CASRGQGAGNQPQHF. The CDR3 nucleotides read TGTGCCAGCAGAGGGCAGGGGGCGGGGAATCAGCCCCAGCATTTT.

The chain links TRBV14 to TRBJ2-3; D is undetermined. Germline CDR1 reads SGHDN; CDR2 reads FVKESK. V was pared by 2 bases and J by 8 bases, with 8 bases between. The CDR3 has 12 residues. The CDR3 protein is CASSQTDSTQYF. The DNA of the CDR3 is TGTGCCAGCAGCCAAACAGATAGTACGCAGTATTTT.

The chain joins TRBV5-6 to TRBJ2-5; 11 positions agree with TRBD2. Per the germline V gene, CDR1 is SGHDT and CDR2 is YYEEEE. The junction had 7 bases not matched to a gene; V was cut back by 4 bases and J by 5 bases. The CDR3 contains 15 residues. CDR3 DNA: TGTGCCAGCAGCAGTAGCGGGGGGGCCGGGGAGACCCAGTACTTC. Residues: CASSSSGGAGETQYF.

The gene calls are TRBV4-1 and TRBJ1-1; D is ambiguous. Germline V gene sequence: CDR1 MGHRA, CDR2 YSYEKL. V was shortened by 0 bases and J by 3 bases, with 14 bases between the two germline ends. This CDR3 has 16 residues. The CDR3 here is CASSQDSETGDTEAFF. The DNA for the CDR3 is TGCGCCAGCAGCCAAGATTCCGAGACTGGAGACACTGAAGCTTTCTTT.

This sequence joins TRBV15 and TRBJ1-1; D ambiguous. The CDR3 is 15 amino acids. The germline CDR1 and CDR2 sequences are LNHNV and YYDKDF (reference sequence). V gave up 1 base and J gave up 2 bases, with 11 bases separating them. The DNA of the CDR3 is TGTGCCACCAGCAGAGCCCTCGAGGTAAACACTGAAGCTTTCTTT. Translation: CATSRALEVNTEAFF.

This rearrangement joins TRBV4-1 to TRBJ2-1; TRBD2 agrees at 12 bases. Trimming removed 4 bases from V and 7 bases from J; junction bases left unmatched: 8. In germline, CDR1 is MGHRA, CDR2 YSYEKL. The CDR3 runs 16 residues. As DNA, the CDR3 is TGCGCCAGCAGCCGCCCTAGCGGGGGGGCTGGGAATGAGCAGTTCTTC. Protein product: CASSRPSGGAGNEQFF.

This clone was detected only a few times. The rearrangement links TRBV10-3 to TRBJ1-2; 8 bases are a match to TRBD1. Trimming cost V 3 bases and J 4 bases; bases outside gene matches: 7. The CDR3 length is 15 residues. Per the germline V gene, CDR1 is ENHRY and CDR2 is SYGVKD. The CDR3 DNA reads TGTGCCATCAGTGAACTGACAGGGGAAAGCTATGGCTACACCTTC. Residues: CAISELTGESYGYTF.

J is TRBJ2-5 and V is TRBV27, with D perhaps TRBD2 (7 bases). This CDR3 has 16 residues. The V and J ends lost 4 bases and 2 bases respectively, with 17 bases between them. Germline loops: CDR1 MNHEY, CDR2 SMNVEV (reference sequence). Here the CDR3 reads CASSSGRGGSQETQYF. Written as DNA, the CDR3 is TGTGCCAGCAGTTCGGGGAGGGGGGGATCTCAAGAGACCCAGTACTTC.